This T cell receptor beta chain came from a study of identical twins. As for this clonotype: The antigen remains undetermined.

Findings of the study overall: Excess low generation probability was seen in twin-shared out-of-frame alpha sequences. Models underestimated how often monozygotic twins shared out-of-frame TCR alpha.

Each cDNA held unique molecular identifiers, and template switching gave it a universal primer site. In TCRdb, the 5' RACE reads were re-called with MiXCR into one record per CDR3 protein. In the table there are around 650,000 distinct CDR3 sequences, just over 7% of which are singletons. This CDR3 region has 16 residues. Germline loops: CDR1 SGHRS, CDR2 YFSETQ. V was trimmed by 2 bases and J by 4 bases, leaving 17 bases between them. Every one of the donors was a healthy Caucasian. These records were also assigned to another study, of yellow fever vaccine responses in identical twins.

The chain combines TRBV5-1 with TRBJ2-3, with D perhaps matching TRBD1 or TRBD2 (6 bases each). The origin of this receptor is a young woman in good health. The sequenced sample was PBMCs. Written as DNA, the CDR3 is TGCGCCAGCAGCTTCGGGCTAGACGGGGGCGCAGATACGCAGTATTTT. It translates to CASSFGLDGGADTQYF.